This T cell receptor beta chain was documented in a study of T cell repertoires in cytomegalovirus infection. Study-wide context: Selected CMV epitopes included recently identified HLA-C-restricted ones as well as well-studied HLA-B-restricted ones. CMV infection together with matching HLA type was indicated by public TCR beta signatures.

This clonotype was seen more than once but under ten times. Its specificity is unknown. Study-wide results and limits: What dominated the ex vivo response were HLA-C-restricted CMV-specific TCR beta clonotypes. Cumulative public TCR beta family frequency identified CMV carriers with the relevant HLA.

CDR1 and CDR2 from the germline V gene are SGHTA and FQGNSA. The CDR3 runs 14 residues. The V segment lost 5 bases and the J segment 2 bases; nucleotides outside the gene matches: 5. TCRdb re-called the reads with MiXCR, one entry per CDR3 protein. Of around 230,000 distinct CDR3 sequences listed, roughly 34% were seen once; the top ten hold approximately 59%. The source was CD8+ T cells from cultured PBMCs, collected from culture after CMV antigen stimulation. This chain uses TRBV7-2 with TRBJ2-7; 8 nucleotides line up with TRBD2. This TCR was sampled from a human donor in good health (CMV status not recorded). Some clones in this sample may be carry-over from other donors' samples. CDR3 nucleotide sequence: TGTGCCAGCAGCCTAGGGACTAGAGCCTACGAGCAGTACTTC. Encoded protein: CASSLGTRAYEQYF. Based on the CDR3 plus reference TRBV7-2 and TRBJ2-7, the full variable domain is GAGVSQSPSNKVTEKGKDVELRCDPISGHTALYWYRQSLGQGLEFLIYFQGNSAPDKSGLPSDRFSAERTGGSVSTLTIQRTQQEDSAVYLCASSLGTRAYEQYFGPGTRLTVT.